The clone carrying this TCR beta chain was observed many times. Its specificity is unknown. The data derive from a study of T-cell memory formation after mild COVID-19. Study in general: Each donor largely had its own TCR clusters. Findings and caveats of the study: The study found contracting CD4+ clones mainly in CM and EM and contracting CD8+ clones in EMRA. Nothing showed for sure that second-wave clones peaking on day 37 were SARS-CoV-2 specific.

One entry per CDR3 protein results from TCRdb running MiXCR on the 5' RACE reads. The table records 450,000 to 650,000 distinct CDR3 sequences, roughly 20% of them present only once. The V gene lost 6 bases and the J gene lost 9 bases, with 9 bases spanning the gap. The germline gives CDR1 MGHDK, CDR2 SYGVNS. This CDR3 is built from 11 residues. The chain couples TRBV25-1 to TRBJ2-1; no firm D call. Material for sequencing was PBMCs or a T cell subset sorted from them (not recorded which). The TCR originated in an adult woman who had mild COVID-19 (a few samples of this study predate the infection). Cell type and time point are not known. The CDR3 protein is CASRQGVEQFF. Here the CDR3 DNA reads TGTGCCAGCAGGCAAGGAGTTGAGCAGTTCTTC.